This T cell receptor (beta chain) appears in the sequencing data of a study of siplizumab effects on memory and regulatory T cells. Study results and caveats: Naive versus memory phenotype went unassigned for roughly 75-96% of proliferating CD4+ or CD8+ clones.

Sequenced by immunoSEQ multiplex PCR; TCRdb stores in-frame clones only, minus some. Of 70,000 to 100,000 clones listed, 80% to 95% are singletons. On this clone itself: Its target is not known.

After removal of 2 bases from V and 2 bases from J, the junction contained 6 bases not matched to a gene. Germline CDR1 is SEHNR and CDR2 is FQNEAQ (reference sequence). The CDR3 is 16 amino acids. Material: CD8+ T cells sorted from blood. The genes are TRBV7-9 and TRBJ1-3; TRBD1 matches at 7 bases. This clonotype was obtained from a human donor in good health. The CDR3 region is CASSLPLDRPGNTIYF. The CDR3 nucleotides read TGTGCCAGCAGCTTACCCTTGGACAGGCCTGGAAACACCATATATTTT.